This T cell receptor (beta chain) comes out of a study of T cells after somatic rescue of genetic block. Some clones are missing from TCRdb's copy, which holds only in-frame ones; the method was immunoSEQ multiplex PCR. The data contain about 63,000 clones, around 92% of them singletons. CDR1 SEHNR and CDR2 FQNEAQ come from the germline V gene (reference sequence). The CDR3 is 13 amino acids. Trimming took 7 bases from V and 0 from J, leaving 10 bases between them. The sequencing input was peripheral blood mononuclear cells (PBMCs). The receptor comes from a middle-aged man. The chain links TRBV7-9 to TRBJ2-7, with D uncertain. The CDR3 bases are TGTGCCAGCACACGAGCCTACTCCTACGAGCAGTACTTC. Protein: CASTRAYSYEQYF.